The rows below give T cell receptor beta chains drawn from one sample of a study of response to subunit inactivated influenza vaccine. Each CDR3 protein is one row after TCRdb ran MiXCR on the RT-PCR reads. The sample records 500,000 or so distinct CDR3 sequences, around 9.9% being singletons. This specimen was PBMCs from blood, taken 40 to 50 days after vaccination. These receptors were obtained from a man between 45 and 60 years old who received an inactivated influenza vaccine. CDR3s include the opening cysteine and the closing phenylalanine or tryptophan. A D gene is named only where the DNA matches it firmly. A row's size may be missing; if present it is once, few, many or a size class.

v_call	d_call	j_call	clone_size	cdr3_aa	cdr3_nt
TRBV10-2	TRBD1	TRBJ2-7	NA	CATQTGDRGFYEQYF	TGCGCCACCCAAACGGGGGACAGGGGTTTCTACGAGCAGTACTTC
TRBV10-3	NA	TRBJ2-3	NA	CAISESESTDTQYF	TGTGCCATCAGTGAGTCGGAGAGCACAGATACGCAGTATTTT
TRBV7-2	NA	TRBJ2-1	few	CASSSGLRNEQFF	TGTGCCAGCAGCAGTGGACTCCGGAATGAGCAGTTCTTC
TRBV20-1	TRBD2	TRBJ2-2	few	CSARVWGLAGANTGELFF	TGCAGTGCTAGAGTTTGGGGACTAGCGGGGGCGAACACCGGGGAGCTGTTTTTT
TRBV29-1	NA	TRBJ2-5	few	CSATRNQETQYF	TGCAGCGCCACTAGAAACCAAGAGACCCAGTACTTC
TRBV3-1	NA	TRBJ2-7	NA	CASSQDDRAEQYF	TGTGCCAGCAGCCAAGATGATAGGGCCGAGCAGTACTTC
TRBV4-1	NA	TRBJ2-3	NA	CASSQDPGTGTDTQYF	TGCGCCAGCAGCCAAGATCCAGGAACAGGCACAGATACGCAGTATTTT
TRBV6-1	NA	TRBJ1-2	NA	CASSEDRRVVDTF	TGTGCCAGCAGTGAAGACAGACGTGTAGTCGACACCTTC
TRBV6-5	TRBD2	TRBJ2-7	NA	CASSYRAGAGYEQYF	TGTGCCAGCAGTTACCGTGCGGGAGCAGGGTACGAGCAGTACTTC
TRBV24-1	NA	TRBJ2-1	few	CATSLQGYEQFF	TGTGCCACCAGTTTACAGGGCTATGAGCAGTTCTTC
TRBV15	NA	TRBJ2-7	NA	CATSREKFYEQYF	TGTGCCACCAGCAGAGAAAAATTCTACGAGCAGTACTTC
TRBV11-2	TRBD1	TRBJ2-6	NA	CASSSTGGFYSGANVLTF	TGTGCCAGCAGCTCGACAGGGGGCTTTTACTCTGGGGCCAACGTCCTGACTTTC
TRBV7-9	NA	TRBJ2-2	few	CASSLVPGVLSGELFF	TGTGCCAGCAGCTTAGTACCCGGGGTTTTGTCCGGGGAGCTGTTTTTT
TRBV23-1	NA	TRBJ2-3	NA	CASSQGWDDIAEFTDTQYF	TGCGCCAGCAGTCAAGGTTGGGACGACATAGCGGAGTTCACAGATACGCAGTATTTT
TRBV12-3/TRBV12-4	NA	TRBJ2-5	many	CASRGGLETQYF	TGTGCCAGCAGGGGGGGTCTCGAGACCCAGTACTTC
TRBV18	NA	TRBJ2-3	NA	CASSPPSVADTQYF	TGTGCCAGCTCACCACCCTCAGTAGCAGATACGCAGTATTTT
TRBV10-3	TRBD2	TRBJ2-1	NA	CAIGGASGSSSYNEQFF	TGTGCCATCGGGGGGGCTAGCGGGTCCTCCTCCTACAATGAGCAGTTCTTC
TRBV7-8	NA	TRBJ2-7	few	CASSSRGPSSYEQYF	TGTGCCAGCAGCTCCCGGGGACCAAGCTCCTACGAGCAGTACTTC
TRBV24-1	NA	TRBJ2-1	many	CATSDGKSSYNEQFF	TGTGCCACCAGTGATGGAAAGAGCTCCTACAATGAGCAGTTCTTC
TRBV27	TRBD1	TRBJ1-1	few	CASTRGQGGMNTEAFF	TGTGCCAGCACCCGGGGACAGGGGGGGATGAACACTGAAGCTTTCTTT
TRBV20-1	TRBD2	TRBJ2-3	few	CSARDGGRASDTQYF	TGCAGTGCTAGAGATGGCGGGAGGGCCTCAGATACGCAGTATTTT
TRBV10-3	TRBD1	TRBJ2-7	many	CAISERTGPIEQYF	TGTGCCATCAGTGAAAGGACAGGTCCTATTGAGCAGTACTTC
TRBV28	NA	TRBJ2-7	NA	CASTLDPQRGYAEQYF	TGTGCCAGCACCCTAGACCCCCAGAGGGGGTATGCCGAGCAGTACTTC
TRBV20-1	NA	TRBJ2-7	few	CSANGAAILYEQYF	TGCAGTGCTAATGGGGCGGCTATTCTCTACGAGCAGTACTTC
TRBV20-1	TRBD1	TRBJ2-2	NA	CSARDPTAGGIRRNTGELFF	TGCAGTGCTAGAGATCCCACGGCAGGGGGCATACGTCGAAACACCGGGGAGCTGTTTTTT
TRBV7-3	NA	TRBJ2-1	NA	CASSSQRDNEQFF	TGTGCCAGCAGCTCCCAGAGGGACAATGAGCAGTTCTTC
TRBV12-5	NA	TRBJ2-2	few	CASGRLVDGELFF	TGTGCTAGTGGTCGCCTGGTTGATGGGGAGCTGTTTTTT
TRBV20-1	TRBD1	TRBJ2-2	few	CSATSTGGDTGELFF	TGCAGCGCTACGTCGACAGGGGGCGACACCGGGGAGCTGTTTTTT